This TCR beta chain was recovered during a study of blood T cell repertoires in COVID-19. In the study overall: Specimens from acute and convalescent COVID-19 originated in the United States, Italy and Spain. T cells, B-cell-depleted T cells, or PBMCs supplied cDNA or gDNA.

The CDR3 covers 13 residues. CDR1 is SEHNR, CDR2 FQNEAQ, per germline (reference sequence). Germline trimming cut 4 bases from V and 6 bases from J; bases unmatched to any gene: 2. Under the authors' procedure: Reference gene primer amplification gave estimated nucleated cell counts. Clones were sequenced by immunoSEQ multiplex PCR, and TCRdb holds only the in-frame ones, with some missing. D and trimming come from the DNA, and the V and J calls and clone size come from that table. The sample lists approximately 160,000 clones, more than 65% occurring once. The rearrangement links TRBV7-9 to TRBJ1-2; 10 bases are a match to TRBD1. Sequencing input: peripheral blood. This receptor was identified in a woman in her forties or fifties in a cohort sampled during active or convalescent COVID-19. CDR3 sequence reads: CASSWGTGDGYTF. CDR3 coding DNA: TGTGCCAGCAGCTGGGGGACAGGGGATGGCTACACCTTC.